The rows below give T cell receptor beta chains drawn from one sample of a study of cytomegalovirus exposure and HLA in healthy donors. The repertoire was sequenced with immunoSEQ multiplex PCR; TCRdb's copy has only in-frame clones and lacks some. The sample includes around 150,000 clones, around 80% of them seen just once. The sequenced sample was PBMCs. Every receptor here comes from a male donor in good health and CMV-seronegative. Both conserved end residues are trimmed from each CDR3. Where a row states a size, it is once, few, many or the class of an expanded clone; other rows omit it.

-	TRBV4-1	ASSQYETGVYTIY
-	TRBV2	ASSAGDRGRYEQF
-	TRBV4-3	ASSLGQGADTQY
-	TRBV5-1	ASSPGTGLGEQY
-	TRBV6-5	ASSLSGGAYNEQF
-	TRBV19	ASSRDRGLSEAF
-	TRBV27	ASSPKVPGTGRETQY
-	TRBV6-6	ASSLTLWEGTV
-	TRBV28	ASSRTSGSWFGGELF
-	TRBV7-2	ASSQTDRGPYEQY
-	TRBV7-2	ASSLARVKDEQY
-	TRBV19	ASSISPRNAEAF
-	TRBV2	ASRNRVTTEAF
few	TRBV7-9	ASSSTTGNQPQH
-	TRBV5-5	ASSRTGYEQY
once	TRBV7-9	ASSPRLGSPYNEQF
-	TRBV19	ASSPGQSYEQY
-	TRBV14	ASSRRATDTQY
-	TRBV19	ASSTLLPSGRARETQY
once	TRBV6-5	ASRRGGSSYNEQF
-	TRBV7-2	ASSLVPVEGETQY
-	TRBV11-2	ASSVGFGNEKLF
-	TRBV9	ASSSGTKGEQY
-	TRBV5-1	ASLDSRNTEAF
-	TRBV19	ASSIRPAGAAGELF
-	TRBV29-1	SVVEASTDTQY
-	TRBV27	ASSVTGSPGANVLT
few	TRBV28	ASRRTSGRVDTQY
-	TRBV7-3	ASSLTSGGAEAF
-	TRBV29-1	SVDAGGHSTDTQY
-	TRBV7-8	ASRLQGLNEKLF
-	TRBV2	ASRRGSPEQY
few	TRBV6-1	GAGERFNQPQH
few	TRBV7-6	ASSKQGAVSGNTIY
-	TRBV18	ASSPRTSVSYEQY
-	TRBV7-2	ASSSHRDLEETQY
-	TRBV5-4	ASSSGRVPGYEQY
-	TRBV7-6	ASSLGSSSYNEQF
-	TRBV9	ASSPGETQY
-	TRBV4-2	ASSPTLMAGSGAKNIQY
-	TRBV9	ASSVDRGAVIYEQY
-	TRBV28	ASSPGDSINEKLF
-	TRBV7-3	ASSTSPSGSTDTQY
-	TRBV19	ASSWQSLEEPQH
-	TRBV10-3	VTAEGSYEQY
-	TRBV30	AWRDNHSGANVLT
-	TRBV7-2	ASSLGVGRRTTNEQF
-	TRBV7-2	ASSQGAGVLGEQF
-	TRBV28	ASSLSDRAYGYT
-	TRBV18	ASSSGTAGSGNTIY
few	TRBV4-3	ASSQEFTSHIQY